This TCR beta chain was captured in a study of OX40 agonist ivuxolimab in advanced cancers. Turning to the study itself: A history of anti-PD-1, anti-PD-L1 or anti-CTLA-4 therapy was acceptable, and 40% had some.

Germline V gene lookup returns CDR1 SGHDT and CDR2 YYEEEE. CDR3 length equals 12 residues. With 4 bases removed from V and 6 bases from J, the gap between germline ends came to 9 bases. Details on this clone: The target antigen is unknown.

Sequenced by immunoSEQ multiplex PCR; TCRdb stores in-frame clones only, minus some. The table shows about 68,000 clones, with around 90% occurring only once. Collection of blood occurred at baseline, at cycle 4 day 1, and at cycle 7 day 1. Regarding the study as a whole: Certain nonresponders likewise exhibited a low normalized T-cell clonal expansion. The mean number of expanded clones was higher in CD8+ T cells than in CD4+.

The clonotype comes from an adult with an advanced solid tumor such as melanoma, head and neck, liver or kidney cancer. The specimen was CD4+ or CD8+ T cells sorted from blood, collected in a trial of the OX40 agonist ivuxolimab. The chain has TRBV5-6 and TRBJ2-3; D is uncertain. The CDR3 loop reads CASSTPADTQYF. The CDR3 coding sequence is TGTGCCAGCAGCACCCCCGCGGATACGCAGTATTTT.